The T cell receptor beta chain described here comes from a study of Ad26.COV2.S vaccination and SARS-CoV-2 variants. Study summary: The donor participated in the COV1001 trial, in its Ad26.COV2.S arm.

Documented treatment: 19 received Ad26.COV2.S at low or high dose, single or two shots; a few received placebo; per-sample allocation not given. Each sample was drawn 63 days after the first injection (of vaccine or placebo). Immunization relied on an Ad26 vector, which expressed Wuhan-strain SARS-CoV-2 spike. Study conclusions and caveats: Individuals receiving vaccine had higher spike-specific TCR breadth than placebo recipients did.

Assay used: immunoSEQ multiplex PCR; TCRdb lists only in-frame clones, some missing. The sample lists roughly 420,000 clones, approximately 90% occurring once. Comment on this clone: Its antigen is as yet unknown.

The CDR3 loop spans 14 amino acids. The germline V gene has CDR1 SGHTS and CDR2 YDEGEE. The junction had 3 bases not matched to a gene; V was cut back by 4 bases and J by 1 base. The chain couples TRBV5-8 to TRBJ2-7, with TRBD1 matching over 9 bases. The origin of this receptor is a person aged 18 to 65 who received the Ad26.COV2.S COVID-19 vaccine or a placebo. The sequencing used peripheral blood, collected in a trial of Ad26.COV2.S vaccine versus placebo. The CDR3 sequence is CASSTGTGSYEQYF. Written as DNA, the CDR3 is TGTGCCAGCAGCACCGGGACAGGGTCCTACGAGCAGTACTTC.